This T cell receptor (beta chain) was identified in a study of siplizumab effects on memory and regulatory T cells. Some 98,000 TCR templates underwent assay in every sample. Sequencing used immunoSEQ multiplex PCR; TCRdb keeps in-frame clones, though not all of them. Counted here are some 120,000 clones, about 94% occurring once; the ten biggest clones make up roughly 0.15%. To note about this clone: Its antigen is unknown.

Germline V gene lookup returns CDR1 SNHLY and CDR2 FYNNEI. V gave up 2 bases and J gave up 4 bases, with 11 bases separating them. The CDR3 sequence is 14 residues long. Study-wide results and limits: Alloreactive sequences whose origin lay in unstimulated CD4+ memory cells were significantly reduced by siplizumab. Contribution to the alloresponse seemed major for naive T cells, which also seemed more diverse than memory cells. Suppressive capability of dividing Tregs from siplizumab cultures went unverified.

The chain is built from TRBV2 and TRBJ1-2; no reliable D call. Sample: non-Treg CD4+ T cells sorted from blood. The receptor's source is a human donor in good health. In nucleotides, the CDR3 is TGTGCCAGCAGTGAATTTGGGCAGACCTATGGCTACACCTTC. It yields the protein CASSEFGQTYGYTF.